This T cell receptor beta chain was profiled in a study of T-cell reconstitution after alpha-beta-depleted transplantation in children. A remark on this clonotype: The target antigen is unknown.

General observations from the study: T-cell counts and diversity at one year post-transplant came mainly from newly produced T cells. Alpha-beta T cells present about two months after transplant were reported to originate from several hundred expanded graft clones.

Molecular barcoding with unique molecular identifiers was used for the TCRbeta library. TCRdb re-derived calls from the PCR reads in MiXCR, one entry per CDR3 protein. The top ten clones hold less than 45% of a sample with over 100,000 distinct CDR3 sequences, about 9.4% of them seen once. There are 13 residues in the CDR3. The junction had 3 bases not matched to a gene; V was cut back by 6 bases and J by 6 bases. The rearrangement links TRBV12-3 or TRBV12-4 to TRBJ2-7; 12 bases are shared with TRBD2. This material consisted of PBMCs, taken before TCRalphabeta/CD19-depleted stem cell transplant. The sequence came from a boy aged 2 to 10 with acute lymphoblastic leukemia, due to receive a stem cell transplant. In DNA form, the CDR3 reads TGTGCCAGCAGCGGACTAGCGGGATCCGAGCAGTACTTC. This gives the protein CASSGLAGSEQYF.